This TCR beta chain comes out of a study of OX40 agonist ivuxolimab in advanced cancers. Study context: Treatment of patients was with ivuxolimab, an agonistic anti-OX40 (CD134) antibody. Study-level points and caveats: Some nonresponders additionally presented with little normalized T-cell clonal expansion. By week 6 at 0.1 to 3.0 mg/kg, blood CD4+ and CD8+ T cells had expanded clonally.

Data came from immunoSEQ multiplex PCR; TCRdb stores just in-frame clones and leaves some out. Of tens of thousands of clones detected, about 80% appear once; the ten largest clones hold about 1.8%. CDR1 is SNHLY, CDR2 FYNNEI, per germline. The CDR3 is 15 amino acids. Trimming stripped 6 bases from V and 4 bases from J, with 15 bases between. Points on this clone: As yet, its antigen is unknown.

V and J are TRBV2 and TRBJ2-2, with TRBD1 as a possible D gene (6 bases). The source is an adult with an advanced solid tumor such as melanoma, head and neck, liver or kidney cancer. Sequenced material: CD4+ or CD8+ T cells sorted from blood, taken in a trial of the OX40 agonist ivuxolimab. Written as DNA, the CDR3 is TGTGCCAGCAGGATATTCGGGACATTCACCGGGGAGCTGTTTTTT. It encodes CASRIFGTFTGELFF.